Listed below are T cell receptor beta chains from one sample, sequenced in a study of blood T cell repertoires in COVID-19. The table came from immunoSEQ multiplex PCR; TCRdb's copy has only in-frame clones and leaves some out. Of around 130,000 clones in the sample, approximately 88% were seen once. The sequenced sample was peripheral blood. These receptors were obtained from a woman of 80 years or more with acute or convalescent COVID-19. The CDR3 runs from the conserved cysteine through the conserved F or W. Each record gives: clone size, D gene, J gene, V gene, CDR3 DNA, CDR3 protein. A D gene is named only where the DNA matches it firmly. The size entry is marked missing in some rows and otherwise reads once, few, many or a size class.

>.|TRBD1|TRBJ1-4|TRBV29-1
TGCAGCGTTGGAGAACCCAGGGGGCTTAAGGAAAAACTGTTTTTT
CSVGEPRGLKEKLFF
>.|TRBD1|TRBJ2-7|TRBV5-6
TGTGCCAGCAGCTTGGCCGGGACAGGGGTCTCCGAGCAGTACTTC
CASSLAGTGVSEQYF
>.|.|TRBJ2-3|TRBV20-1
TGCAGTGCAAAACGGGGGGATACGCAGTATTTT
CSAKRGDTQYF
>.|TRBD1|TRBJ2-7|TRBV5-1
TGCGCCAGCAGCTTAAGGGTTGGACAGGGCGAGTCCTACGAGCAGTACTTC
CASSLRVGQGESYEQYF
>.|.|TRBJ2-7|TRBV5-4
TGTGCCAGCAGCTTGACAGGTACCTACGAGCAGTACTTC
CASSLTGTYEQYF
>.|TRBD2|TRBJ2-3|TRBV19
TGTGCCAGTAGTAGGGCTAGCGGGGGGCCTTCTAGCACAGATACGCAGTATTTT
CASSRASGGPSSTDTQYF
>.|.|TRBJ2-7|TRBV12-2
TGTGCAAGTCGCTTACGAACAGGGATCTCCTCCTACGAGCAGTACTTC
CASRLRTGISSYEQYF
>once|TRBD2|TRBJ2-3|TRBV11-2
TGTGCCAGCAGCAAACCGGGACTAGCGGGGGAGTACACAGATACGCAGTATTTT
CASSKPGLAGEYTDTQYF
>.|TRBD2|TRBJ2-3|TRBV4-1
TGCGCCAGCAGCCGCGGGACTAGCGGTGCAAGATCTAGCACAGATACGCAGTATTTT
CASSRGTSGARSSTDTQYF
>.|TRBD2|TRBJ2-1|TRBV15
TGTGCCACCAGCAGAGATAAACTAGCGGGAGGGCCGTTCAATGAGCAGTTCTTC
CATSRDKLAGGPFNEQFF
>.|TRBD2|TRBJ2-2|TRBV4-3
TGCGCCAGCAGCCAAGATCACCCGACTAGCGCTAACACCGGGGAGCTGTTTTTT
CASSQDHPTSANTGELFF